These 31 T cell receptor beta chains were sequenced from one sample in a study of blood T cell repertoires in COVID-19. Sequencing was performed with immunoSEQ multiplex PCR; in TCRdb, only in-frame clones are kept and a portion is missing. Here the sample spans around 84,000 clones, 80% being singletons. The sample comprised peripheral blood. These receptors came from a woman between 35 and 50 years old with active or convalescent COVID-19.

V gene TRBV4-1 combines with J gene TRBJ2-7; 9 bases fit TRBD1. In germline, CDR1 is MGHRA, CDR2 YSYEKL. The junction had 8 bases not matched to a gene; V was cut back by 0 bases and J by 2 bases. The CDR3 length is 17 residues. The CDR3 spells CASSQDYGTGTPYEQYF. In DNA, the CDR3 is TGCGCCAGCAGCCAAGATTATGGGACAGGGACTCCCTACGAGCAGTACTTC.

This clone has just a few counts. The rearrangement uses TRBV23-1 and TRBJ2-5; TRBD1 aligns across 8 bases. TRBV23-1 is an ORF; its function is uncertain. After removal of 3 bases from V and 2 bases from J, the junction contained 8 bases not matched to a gene. The CDR3 runs 16 residues. The CDR3 region has the DNA TGCGCCAGCAGTCATTTGACAGGGGACCGTCAAGAGACCCAGTACTTC. It encodes CASSHLTGDRQETQYF.

The chain carries TRBV6-2 or TRBV6-3 and TRBJ2-7; 9 nucleotides align to TRBD2. Germline-derived CDR1 and CDR2 are MNHEY and SVGEGT. The CDR3 runs to 12 residues. V gave up 2 bases and J gave up 12 bases; unmatched junction bases: 5. CDR3 nucleotides: TGTGCCAGCAGTTACGGGCTAGCGGGATGGTACTTC. It codes for CASSYGLAGWYF.

This clone was seen just once. V gene TRBV29-1 combines with J gene TRBJ1-1; weak D call: TRBD1 (5 bases). V was cut by 6 bases and J by 1 base, with 12 bases left in between. This CDR3 contains 13 residues. Germline loops: CDR1 SQVTM, CDR2 ANQGSEA. As DNA, the CDR3 is TGCAGCGTCCGAAAGACAGAGAACACTGAAGCTTTCTTT. Its protein is CSVRKTENTEAFF. The whole variable domain, filled in from reference TRBV29-1 and TRBJ1-1, reads SAVISQKPSRDICQRGTSLTIQCQVDSQVTMMFWYRQQPGQSLTLIATANQGSEATYESGFVIDKFPISRPNLTFSTLTVSNMSPEDSSIYLCSVRKTENTEAFFGQGTRLTVV.

This sequence joins TRBV29-1 and TRBJ2-1; 7 nucleotides agree with TRBD1. The CDR3 has 18 amino acids. Germline CDR1 reads SQVTM; CDR2 reads ANQGSEA. Unmatched junction bases numbered 21, after V lost 6 bases and J lost 4 bases. For the CDR3, the DNA is TGCAGCGTGGACTTACAGGGGAAGGGACCTCTCGGGTACAATGAGCAGTTCTTC. Its protein product is CSVDLQGKGPLGYNEQFF.

The V gene is TRBV6-2 or TRBV6-3, the J gene TRBJ1-5; D call uncertain. V was clipped by 2 bases and J by 6 bases, with 8 bases between them. The length of the CDR3 is 13 residues. Germline CDR1 is MNHEY and CDR2 is SVGEGT. This CDR3 reads CASSYGLAQPQHF. CDR3 DNA sequence: TGTGCCAGCAGTTACGGGCTGGCTCAGCCCCAGCATTTT.

The genes are TRBV21-1 and TRBJ1-2; the listed D gene, TRBD1, was not tested against the DNA. TRBV21-1 is deemed a pseudogene. The CDR3 is made up of 17 amino acids. CDR3 region: CASSKGGTEPTNYGYTF. CDR3 sequence (DNA): TGTGCCAGCAGCAAGGGCGGGACAGAACCAACTAACTATGGCTACACCTTC.

This clone was picked up a small number of times. This specimen includes other DNA sequences encoding the same CDR3. The chain uses TRBV5-8 and TRBJ1-5; unclear D gene. The germline V gene encodes CDR1 SGHTS and CDR2 YDEGEE. The CDR3 contains 12 residues. The V end was cut by 1 base, the J end by 6 bases, with 5 bases between. Written as DNA, the CDR3 is TGTGCCAGCAGCTTGTTCGGTCAGCCCCAGCATTTT. Protein sequence: CASSLFGQPQHF.

The sample holds one count of this clone. The chain joins TRBV10-3 to TRBJ2-6, with a weak D call TRBD2 (6 bases). The V end lost 11 bases, the J end lost 2 bases, and 10 bases lay between the germline ends. There are 13 residues in the CDR3. The germline CDR1 and CDR2 sequences are ENHRY and SYGVKD. In DNA, the CDR3 is TGTGCCTCGGGAGCTCCTGGGGCCAACGTCCTGACTTTC. Its protein product is CASGAPGANVLTF.

This rearrangement joins TRBV12-5 to TRBJ1-2; TRBD1 might be the D (6 bases). V lost 1 base and J lost 8, with 17 bases in between. Germline-derived CDR1 and CDR2 are LGHNT and FRNRAP. The CDR3 is 15 amino acids. In DNA form, the CDR3 reads TGTGCTAGTGGTTTGGGAGGCCAGGGGACCGGGGGCTACACCTTC. This sequence encodes CASGLGGQGTGGYTF. The full variable domain, completed using reference TRBV12-5 and TRBJ1-2, is DARVTQTPRHKVTEMGQEVTMRCQPILGHNTVFWYRQTMMQGLELLAYFRNRAPLDDSGMPKDRFSAEMPDATLATLKIQPSEPRDSAVYFCASGLGGQGTGGYTFGSGTRLTVV.

The table lists this clone with a count of one. The chain joins TRBV30 to TRBJ1-6; D perhaps matches TRBD1 (5 bases). Trimming pared 2 bases from V and 5 bases from J, leaving 10 bases between. Germline CDR1 and CDR2: GTSNPN and SVGIG (reference sequence). This CDR3 spans 14 amino acids. The CDR3 region is CAWSLGGDNSPLHF. DNA of the CDR3: TGTGCCTGGAGTCTCGGGGGGGATAATTCACCCCTCCACTTT. Full variable domain (outside the CDR3, taken from reference TRBV30 and TRBJ1-6): SQTIHQWPATLVQPVGSPLSLECTVEGTSNPNLYWYRQAAGRGLQLLFYSVGIGQISSEVPQNLSASRPQDRQFILSSKKLLLSDSGFYLCAWSLGGDNSPLHFGNGTRLTVT.

The gene calls are TRBV28 and TRBJ1-4; D might be TRBD1 (6 bases). Trimming left V 4 bases short and J 6 bases short, with 12 bases between. The CDR3 totals 14 residues. From germline, CDR1 is MDHEN and CDR2 SYDVKM. The CDR3 DNA reads as TGTGCCAGCAGTTCAACAGGGTTGGATGAAAAACTGTTTTTT. Translated, it gives CASSSTGLDEKLFF.

The chain carries TRBV4-3 and TRBJ2-6; TRBD2 might be the D (6 bases). Between the trimmed V and J ends, which lost 0 bases and 2 bases, there was a span of 11 bases. Germline lookup yields CDR1 LGHNA and CDR2 YSLEER. The CDR3 extends over 17 amino acids. The CDR3 region is CASSQDGRGPGANVLTF. The CDR3 nucleotides read TGCGCCAGCAGCCAAGACGGGCGGGGCCCTGGGGCCAACGTCCTGACTTTC.

The J gene is TRBJ1-2, the V gene TRBV10-3, with 7 bases aligning to TRBD1. V shed 3 bases, J shed 4 bases, and the junction held 8 bases outside the gene matches. CDR1 ENHRY and CDR2 SYGVKD come from the germline V gene. The CDR3 covers 15 residues. The DNA for the CDR3 is TGTGCCATCAGTGAAACGTGGGACAGTATCTATGGCTACACCTTC. Translation: CAISETWDSIYGYTF.

The CDR3 region is CASSPGADTQYF. CDR3 nucleotide sequence: TGTGCCAGCAGCCCAGGGGCAGATACGCAGTATTTT. This sequence joins TRBV7-3 and TRBJ2-3; TRBD1 might be the D (6 bases). Germline CDR1 SGHTA, CDR2 FQGTGA. V lost 5 bases and J 4 bases, leaving 7 bases between the germline ends. This CDR3 is 12 amino acids long.

The rearrangement uses TRBV5-8 and TRBJ2-5; 7 bases match TRBD1. The CDR3 consists of 13 residues. Trimming cost V 4 bases and J 5 bases; bases outside gene matches: 5. Germline V lookup: CDR1 SGHTS, CDR2 YDEGEE. CDR3 nucleotides: TGTGCCAGCAGCCATCAGGGGGTTGAGACCCAGTACTTC. Its protein is CASSHQGVETQYF.

CDR3 bases: TGTGCCAGCAGTTTCGGACAGGGAAGTGAAAAACTGTTTTTT. Protein product: CASSFGQGSEKLFF. The chain couples TRBV28 to TRBJ1-4; 8 nucleotides match TRBD1. The junction had 4 bases not matched to a gene; V was cut back by 3 bases and J by 7 bases. The germline gives CDR1 MDHEN, CDR2 SYDVKM. The CDR3 totals 14 residues.

The J gene is TRBJ2-3, the V gene TRBV27; 10 nucleotides match TRBD2. Trimming removed 3 bases from V and 2 bases from J; junction bases left unmatched: 11. Germline V lookup: CDR1 MNHEY, CDR2 SMNVEV (reference sequence). CDR3 length equals 18 residues. This CDR3 reads CASSFLPSGSGVTDTQYF. CDR3 coding DNA: TGTGCCAGCAGTTTCCTTCCTAGCGGGAGTGGGGTCACAGATACGCAGTATTTT.

The chain couples TRBV5-6 to TRBJ2-5; tentatively, D is TRBD2 (5 bases). Trimming left V 4 bases short and J 2 bases short, with 12 bases between. Germline CDR1 reads SGHDT; CDR2 reads YYEEEE. CDR3 length equals 14 residues. The chain's CDR3 is CASSLKDWQETQYF. Written as DNA, the CDR3 is TGTGCCAGCAGCCTTAAGGACTGGCAAGAGACCCAGTACTTC.

The sample holds one count of this clone. In nucleotides, the CDR3 is TGTGCCAGCAGTCTCGGGAGGCTCAATGAGCAGTTCTTC. As protein: CASSLGRLNEQFF. The V gene is TRBV12-3 or TRBV12-4, the J gene TRBJ2-1, with TRBD2 matching 7 bases. V was pared by 5 bases and J by 6 bases, with 4 bases of the junction left unmatched. The CDR3 sequence is 13 residues long.

The CDR3 DNA sequence: TGTGCCAGCAGTGGCCCGGGACTAGCGGAAGAGACCCAGTACTTC. It encodes CASSGPGLAEETQYF. This chain links TRBV6-2 or TRBV6-3 with TRBJ2-5, with TRBD2 matching 11 bases. Per germline, CDR1 MNHEY and CDR2 SVGEGT. V lost 5 bases to trimming and J lost 3 bases; unmatched junction nucleotides: 5. The CDR3 contains 15 residues.

V gene TRBV5-1 combines with J gene TRBJ2-7; the D is unclear. This CDR3 comprises 16 residues. V shed 0 bases and J shed 0 bases, with 13 bases lying between them. CDR1 is SGHRS, CDR2 YFSETQ, per germline. Here the CDR3 reads CASSLDPKVTSYEQYF. The CDR3, as DNA: TGCGCCAGCAGCTTGGACCCTAAAGTAACCTCCTACGAGCAGTACTTC.

V and J are TRBV2 and TRBJ2-7; TRBD2 agrees at 7 bases. From germline, CDR1 is SNHLY and CDR2 FYNNEI. The CDR3 totals 13 residues. The junction had 4 bases not matched to a gene; V was cut back by 6 bases and J by 2 bases. For the CDR3, the DNA is TGTGCCAGCAGGCCCGGACTAGCCTACGAGCAGTACTTC. Translating it yields CASRPGLAYEQYF. The whole variable domain, filled in from reference TRBV2 and TRBJ2-7, reads EPEVTQTPSHQVTQMGQEVILRCVPISNHLYFYWYRQILGQKVEFLVSFYNNEISEKSEIFDDQFSVERPDGSNFTLKIRSTKLEDSAMYFCASRPGLAYEQYFGPGTRLTVT.

The rearrangement uses TRBV6-1 and TRBJ2-7; a possible D gene is TRBD1 (6 bases). CDR1 MNHNS and CDR2 SASEGT come from the germline V gene. CDR3 size: 19 residues. With 1 base removed from V and 0 bases from J, the gap between germline ends came to 22 bases. This CDR3 is CASSEVGAIGGIGSYEQYF. The CDR3 DNA reads TGTGCCAGCAGTGAAGTAGGGGCAATAGGGGGTATCGGCTCCTACGAGCAGTACTTC.

The chain is built from TRBV28 and TRBJ1-5; 7 nucleotides align to TRBD1. Germline CDR1 reads MDHEN; CDR2 reads SYDVKM. The CDR3 contains 20 residues. After removal of 2 bases from V and 0 bases from J, the junction contained 16 bases not matched to a gene. CDR3 region: CASSLTPVLGTDYSNQPQHF. The CDR3 DNA reads as TGTGCCAGCAGTTTAACGCCCGTTTTGGGGACAGATTATAGCAATCAGCCCCAGCATTTT.

This clone was seen only a few times. The CDR3 DNA reads TGTGCCAGCAGCTCCCTGCGGGAGGGCCTTTATGAGCAGTTCTTC. Amino acids: CASSSLREGLYEQFF. This chain joins TRBV7-8 and TRBJ2-1; TRBD2 aligns across 9 bases. Trimming at V came to 4 bases and at J to 8 bases, leaving 9 bases not matched to a gene. Germline V gene data show CDR1 as SGHVS and CDR2 as FQNEAQ. This CDR3 is built from 15 residues.

V is TRBV6-6 and J is TRBJ1-1, with no clear D. The CDR3 has 14 amino acids. The germline V gene has CDR1 MNHNY and CDR2 SVGAGI (reference sequence). V lost 7 bases and J 0 bases, leaving 12 bases between the germline ends. CDR3 DNA sequence: TGTGCCAGCAACGGTGAGATCATGAACACTGAAGCTTTCTTT. This codes for CASNGEIMNTEAFF.

V gene TRBV6-5 combines with J gene TRBJ1-1; TRBD1 is a possible D gene (5 bases). This CDR3 has 14 amino acids. V lost 5 bases and J 5 bases, leaving 15 bases between the germline ends. Looked up from germline, CDR1 is MNHEY and CDR2 is SVGAGI. DNA of the CDR3: TGTGCCAGCAGTCTCGGGGAGGGGACGACTGAAGCTTTCTTT. Translated: CASSLGEGTTEAFF.

This clone was counted only a few times. V is TRBV27 and J is TRBJ1-6, with 9 positions matching TRBD1. J lost 2 bases, V lost 11 bases, and 4 bases had no gene match. Germline-derived CDR1 and CDR2 are MNHEY and SMNVEV (reference sequence). This CDR3 contains 14 residues. CDR3 DNA sequence: TGTGCCGCAGGGACAGGGCCCTATAATTCACCCCTCCACTTT. Encoded protein: CAAGTGPYNSPLHF.

The J gene is TRBJ1-5, the V gene TRBV7-8; the match to TRBD1 covers 8 bases. This CDR3 has 15 residues. Trimming removed 3 bases from V and 7 bases from J; junction bases left unmatched: 8. The germline CDR1 and CDR2 sequences are SGHVS and FQNEAQ. The CDR3 coding sequence is TGTGCCAGCAGCTTCGGGGACAGGACTGGCCAGCCCCAGCATTTT. Amino acid sequence: CASSFGDRTGQPQHF.

This clone was observed a handful of times. The same CDR3 arises from other DNA sequences in this sample as well. CDR3 nucleotide sequence: TGTGCCAGCAGTTTATCGGGCGGGGACAATGAGCAGTTCTTC. Its translation is CASSLSGGDNEQFF. This chain uses TRBV28 with TRBJ2-1, with D perhaps TRBD2 (6 bases). CDR3 size: 14 residues. Trimming pared 1 base from V and 5 bases from J, leaving 9 bases between. Germline CDR1 MDHEN, CDR2 SYDVKM. Together with reference TRBV28 and TRBJ2-1, the CDR3 gives the full variable domain: DVKVTQSSRYLVKRTGEKVFLECVQDMDHENMFWYRQDPGLGLRLIYFSYDVKMKEKGDIPEGYSVSREKKERFSLILESASTNQTSMYLCASSLSGGDNEQFFGPGTRLTVL.